This T cell receptor beta chain was documented in a study of blood T cells in healthy people across ages. General observations from the study: TCR beta diversity correlated strongly with naive T cell percentage. Older age coincided with a roughly linear decline in TCR beta diversity per million T cells. Naive CD4+ cells and diversity were both higher in long-lived donors than in aged donors.

Per sample, extraction of total RNA gave at least 5.5 micrograms in every case. This clonotype came up once. Antigen unknown. Alongside a J-beta primer mix, a sample-barcoded 5' primer served in a second PCR lasting about 7 to 11 cycles. TCRdb reprocessed the 5' RACE reads via MiXCR and lists one record per CDR3 protein. The sample lists over 1,200,000 distinct CDR3 sequences; 55% to 75% were seen once. Germline V gives CDR1 GTSNPN, CDR2 SVGIG (reference sequence). V lost 3 bases and J 5 bases, leaving 16 bases between the germline ends. The CDR3 sequence is 14 residues long. The J gene is TRBJ1-1, the V gene TRBV30; possibly TRBD1 for D (6 bases). This TCR derives from a man between 18 and 29 years old in good health. Sequencing was performed on blood. The CDR3 sequence is CAWRKDRTGTEAFF. The CDR3 nucleotides read TGTGCCTGGAGGAAAGACAGGACGGGGACTGAAGCTTTCTTT.